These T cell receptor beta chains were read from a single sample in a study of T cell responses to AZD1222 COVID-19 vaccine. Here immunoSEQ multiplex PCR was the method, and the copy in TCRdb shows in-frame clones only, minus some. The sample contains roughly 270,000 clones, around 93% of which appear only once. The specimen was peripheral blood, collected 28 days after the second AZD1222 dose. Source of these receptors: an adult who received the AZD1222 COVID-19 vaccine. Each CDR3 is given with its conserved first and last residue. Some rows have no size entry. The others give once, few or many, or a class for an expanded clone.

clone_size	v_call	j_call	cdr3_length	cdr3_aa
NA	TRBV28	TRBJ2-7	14	CASSGQGARDEQYF
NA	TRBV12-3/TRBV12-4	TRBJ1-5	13	CASRTGGGQPQHF
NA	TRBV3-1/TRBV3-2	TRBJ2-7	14	CASSQGARTYEQYF
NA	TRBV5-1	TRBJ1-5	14	CASSLLGSDQPQHF
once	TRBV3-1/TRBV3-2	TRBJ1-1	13	CASSPDGNTEAFF
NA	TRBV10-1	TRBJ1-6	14	CASTEVEGRPPLHF
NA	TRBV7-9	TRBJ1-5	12	CASSLRGVAQHF
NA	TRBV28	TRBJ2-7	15	CASRSTGTGSGEQYF
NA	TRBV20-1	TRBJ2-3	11	CSAGPADTQYF
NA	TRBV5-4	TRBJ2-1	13	CASSLRGADEQFF
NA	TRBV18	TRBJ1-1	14	CASSPATLNTEAFF
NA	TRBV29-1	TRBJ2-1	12	CSGGWRTNEQFF
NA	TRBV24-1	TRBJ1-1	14	CATSAWARGTEAFF
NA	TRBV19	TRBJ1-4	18	CASHPPDRGRRPTEKLFF
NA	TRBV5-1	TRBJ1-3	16	CASSLETAGMGNTIYF
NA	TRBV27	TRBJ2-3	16	CASQGPPGQRTDTQYF
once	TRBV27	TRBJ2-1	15	CASSLEGDLYNEQFF
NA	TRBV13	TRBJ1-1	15	CASSGIGQTNTEAFF
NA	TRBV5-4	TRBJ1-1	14	CASSLLGFQTEAFF
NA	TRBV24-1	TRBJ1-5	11	CATSGGGRFYF
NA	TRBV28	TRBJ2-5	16	CASIPSGLALQETQYF
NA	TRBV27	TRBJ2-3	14	CASSLGLSTDTQYF
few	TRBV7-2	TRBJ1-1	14	CASSLGAANTEAFF
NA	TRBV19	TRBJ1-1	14	CASRLGPLGTEAFF
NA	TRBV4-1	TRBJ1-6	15	CASSPDRVYNSPLHF
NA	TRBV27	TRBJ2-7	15	CASSRGLAVSYEQYF
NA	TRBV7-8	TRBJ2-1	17	CASSIGTSGSKHNEQFF
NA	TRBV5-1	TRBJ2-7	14	CASSQGTGPYEQYF
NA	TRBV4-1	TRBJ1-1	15	CASSQEGTINTEAFF
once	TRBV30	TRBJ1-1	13	CAWNGLLNTEAFF
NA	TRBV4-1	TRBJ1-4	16	CASSQDQGRGGEKLFF
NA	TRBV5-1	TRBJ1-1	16	CASSAATTTGFTEAFF
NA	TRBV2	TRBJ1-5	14	CASSEAEGNQPQHF
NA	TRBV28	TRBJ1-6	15	CASSWQGPYNSPLHF
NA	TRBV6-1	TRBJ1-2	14	CASSEARSNYGYTF
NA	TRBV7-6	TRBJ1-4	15	CASSLADRGGEKLFF
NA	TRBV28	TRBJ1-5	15	CASRDGHPGNQPQHF
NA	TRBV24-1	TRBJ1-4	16	CATSDRRRRIVEKLFF
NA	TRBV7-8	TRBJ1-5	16	CASSLGTGGGNQPQHF
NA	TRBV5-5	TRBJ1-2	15	CASSRRGQGAYGYTF
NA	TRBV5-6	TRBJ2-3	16	CASSPRLGGYTDTQYF
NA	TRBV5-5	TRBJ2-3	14	CASSLDWGTDTQYF
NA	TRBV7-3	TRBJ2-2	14	CASSITGGTGELFF
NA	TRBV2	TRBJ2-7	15	CASSQGGGFTYEQYF
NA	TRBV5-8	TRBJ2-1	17	CASSYHMDSVSYNEQFF